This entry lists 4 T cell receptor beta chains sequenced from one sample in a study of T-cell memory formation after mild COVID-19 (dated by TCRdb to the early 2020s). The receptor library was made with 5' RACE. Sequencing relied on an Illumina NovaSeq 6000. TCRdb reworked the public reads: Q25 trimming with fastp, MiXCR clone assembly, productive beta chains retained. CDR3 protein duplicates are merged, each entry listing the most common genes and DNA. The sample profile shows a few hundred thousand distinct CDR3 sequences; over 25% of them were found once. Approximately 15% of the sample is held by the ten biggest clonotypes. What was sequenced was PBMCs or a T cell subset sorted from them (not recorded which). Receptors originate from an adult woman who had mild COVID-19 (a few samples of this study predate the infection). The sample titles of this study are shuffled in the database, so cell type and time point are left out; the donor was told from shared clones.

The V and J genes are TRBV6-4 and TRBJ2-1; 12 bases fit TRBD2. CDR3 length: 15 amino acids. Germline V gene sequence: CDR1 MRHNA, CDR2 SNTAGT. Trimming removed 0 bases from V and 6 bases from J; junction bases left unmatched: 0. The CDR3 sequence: CASSDSTSGSNEQFF. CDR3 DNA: TGTGCCAGCAGTGACTCGACTAGCGGGAGCAATGAGCAGTTCTTC.

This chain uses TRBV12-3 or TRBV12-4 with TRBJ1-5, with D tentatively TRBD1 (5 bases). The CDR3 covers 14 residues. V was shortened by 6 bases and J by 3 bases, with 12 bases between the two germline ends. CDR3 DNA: TGTGCCAGCAGAACCGGGACTCTCAATCAGCCCCAGCATTTT. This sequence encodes CASRTGTLNQPQHF.

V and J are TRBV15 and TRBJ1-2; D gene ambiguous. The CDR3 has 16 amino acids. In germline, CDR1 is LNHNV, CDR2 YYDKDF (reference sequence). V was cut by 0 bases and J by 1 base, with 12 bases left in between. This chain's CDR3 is CATSRDRPDYNYGYTF. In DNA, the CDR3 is TGTGCCACCAGCAGAGACCGCCCGGATTATAACTATGGCTACACCTTC. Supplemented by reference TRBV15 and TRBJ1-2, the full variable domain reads DAMVIQNPRYQVTQFGKPVTLSCSQTLNHNVMYWYQQKSSQAPKLLFHYYDKDFNNEADTPDNFQSRRPNTSFCFLDIRSPGLGDTAMYLCATSRDRPDYNYGYTFGSGTRLTVV.

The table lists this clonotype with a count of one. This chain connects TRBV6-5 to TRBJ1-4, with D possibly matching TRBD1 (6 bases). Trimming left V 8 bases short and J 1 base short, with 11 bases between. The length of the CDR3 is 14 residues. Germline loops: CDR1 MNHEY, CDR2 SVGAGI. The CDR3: CASRGGKTNEKLFF. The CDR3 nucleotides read TGTGCCAGCCGAGGGGGGAAAACTAATGAAAAACTGTTTTTT.